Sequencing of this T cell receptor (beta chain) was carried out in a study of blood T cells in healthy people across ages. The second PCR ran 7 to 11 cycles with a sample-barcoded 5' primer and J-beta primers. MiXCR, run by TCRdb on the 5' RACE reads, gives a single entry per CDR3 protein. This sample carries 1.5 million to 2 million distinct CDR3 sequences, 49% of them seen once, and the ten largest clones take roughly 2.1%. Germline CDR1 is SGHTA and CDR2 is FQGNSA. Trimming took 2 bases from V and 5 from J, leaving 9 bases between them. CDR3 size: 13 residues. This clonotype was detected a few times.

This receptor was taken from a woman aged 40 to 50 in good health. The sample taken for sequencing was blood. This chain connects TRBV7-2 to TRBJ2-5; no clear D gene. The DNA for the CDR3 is TGTGCCAGCAGCTTAATAGCTGCGGAGACCCAGTACTTC. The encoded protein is CASSLIAAETQYF.